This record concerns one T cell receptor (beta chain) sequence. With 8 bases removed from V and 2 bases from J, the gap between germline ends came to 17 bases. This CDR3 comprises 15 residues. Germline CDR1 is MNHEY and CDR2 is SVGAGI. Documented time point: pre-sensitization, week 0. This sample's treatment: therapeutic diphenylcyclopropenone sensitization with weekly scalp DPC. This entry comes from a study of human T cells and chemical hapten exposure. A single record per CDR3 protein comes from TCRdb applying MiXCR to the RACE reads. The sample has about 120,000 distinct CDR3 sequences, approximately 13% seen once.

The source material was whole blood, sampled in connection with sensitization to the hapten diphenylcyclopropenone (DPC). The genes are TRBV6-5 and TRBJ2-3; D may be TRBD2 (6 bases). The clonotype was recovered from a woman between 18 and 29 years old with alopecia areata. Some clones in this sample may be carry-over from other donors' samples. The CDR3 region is CASGSRLVPTDTQYF. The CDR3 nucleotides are TGTGCCAGCGGATCGAGACTAGTCCCCACAGATACGCAGTATTTT.